This T cell receptor (beta chain) was observed in a study of cytotoxic CD8 clonotypes in ibrutinib-treated CLL. Whole-study context: Once treatment had gone on for a median of 12 months, range 6 to 36, response samples were drawn. Productive templates per sample averaged roughly 270,000; productive rearrangements, 94,082. Study outcomes and limitations: Clonality (at baseline) was higher than in age-matched healthy donors and tracked circulating CD8+ T-cell counts.

Sequencing used immunoSEQ multiplex PCR; TCRdb keeps in-frame clones, though not all of them. Of roughly 100,000 clones detected, approximately 80% appear once; the ten largest clones hold about 29%. The CDR3 sequence is 16 residues long. V was clipped by 5 bases and J by 2 bases; unmatched bases: 9. The germline gives CDR1 MDHEN, CDR2 SYDVKM. A remark on this clone: The antigen is not known.

This sequence originates from a human donor with chronic lymphocytic leukemia. The sample here was PBMCs, taken after 12 months of ibrutinib treatment. V usage is TRBV28 and J usage is TRBJ1-5, with 7 bases identical to TRBD1. This CDR3 reads CASSETGVEGNQPQHF. In DNA, the CDR3 is TGTGCCAGCAGTGAAACAGGGGTGGAAGGCAATCAGCCCCAGCATTTT. Combining the CDR3 with reference TRBV28 and TRBJ1-5 gives the whole variable domain DVKVTQSSRYLVKRTGEKVFLECVQDMDHENMFWYRQDPGLGLRLIYFSYDVKMKEKGDIPEGYSVSREKKERFSLILESASTNQTSMYLCASSETGVEGNQPQHFGDGTRLSIL.